Presented here are 21 T cell receptor beta chains from one specimen sequenced in a study of shared clonotypes between healthy human individuals. This table comes from immunoSEQ multiplex PCR, and its TCRdb copy is limited to in-frame clones, with some not included. The data show roughly 2.5 million clones, with just over 90% seen just once and 0.13% to 0.15% held by the top ten. Sequencing was done on a sample of naive CD4+ T cells sorted from blood. Subset denoted: CD45RA+ positively selected. All receptors derive from a man younger than 30 in good health.

CDR3 residues: CASRWTGGGDEQYF. The CDR3 DNA reads as TGTGCCAGCAGGTGGACAGGTGGTGGGGACGAGCAGTACTTC. The chain is built from TRBV27 and TRBJ2-7; 7 bases line up with TRBD1. Germline CDR1 and CDR2: MNHEY and SMNVEV (reference sequence). The CDR3 totals 14 residues. J was trimmed by 5 bases and V by 6 bases; bases with no gene match: 10.

J is TRBJ1-2 and V is TRBV4-1; TRBD1 might be the D (5 bases). Trimming shortened V by 3 bases and J by 3 bases, and 20 bases separated the two germline ends. This CDR3 contains 17 residues. Germline-derived CDR1 and CDR2 are MGHRA and YSYEKL. CDR3: CASSHSMGPRGDYGYTF. CDR3 sequence (DNA): TGCGCCAGCAGCCATTCAATGGGGCCACGGGGCGACTATGGCTACACCTTC.

The rearrangement joins TRBV5-1 to TRBJ2-7, with a possible D match to TRBD2 (6 bases). CDR1 SGHRS and CDR2 YFSETQ come from the germline V gene. V dropped 4 bases and J dropped 7 bases, with 15 bases sitting between them. The CDR3 extends over 13 amino acids. In DNA form, the CDR3 reads TGCGCCAGCAGCCAACGGGGGAGTAAGGAGCAGTACTTC. This gives the protein CASSQRGSKEQYF.

As to this clone: Other DNA sequences in this sample translate to the same CDR3. This chain uses TRBV6-5 with TRBJ1-1, with 8 nucleotides matching TRBD1. V lost 2 bases, J lost 1 base, and 3 bases stayed unmatched. This CDR3 region has 15 residues. Germline loops: CDR1 MNHEY, CDR2 SVGAGI. The CDR3 DNA is TGTGCCAGCAGTTACCCCGGACAGGGGAACACTGAAGCTTTCTTT. Amino acids: CASSYPGQGNTEAFF.

The CDR3 spells CAWSPGQGSYNEQFF. CDR3 nucleotides: TGTGCCTGGAGCCCAGGACAGGGGTCTTACAATGAGCAGTTCTTC. The chain is built from TRBV30 and TRBJ2-1, with TRBD1 matching over 9 bases. This CDR3 contains 15 residues. V lost 3 bases, J lost 4 bases, and 7 bases stayed unmatched. The germline CDR1 and CDR2 sequences are GTSNPN and SVGIG (reference sequence).

The rearrangement uses TRBV10-3 and TRBJ1-2; D is possibly TRBD1 (5 bases). V was cut by 5 bases and J by 3 bases, with 22 bases left in between. This CDR3 is built from 17 residues. The germline CDR1 and CDR2 sequences are ENHRY and SYGVKD. CDR3 DNA: TGTGCCATCAGTAAAGAGGGCCGGGGCCTGTATTACTATGGCTACACCTTC. Its translation is CAISKEGRGLYYYGYTF.

This clone was observed once. The rearrangement uses TRBV18 and TRBJ1-4; D uncertain. CDR1 is KGHSH, CDR2 LQKENI, per germline. This CDR3 contains 13 residues. V lost 1 base and J lost 7, with 7 bases in between. CDR3 amino acids: CASSPLGGEKLFF. CDR3 coding DNA: TGTGCCAGCTCACCACTTGGAGGTGAAAAACTGTTTTTT.

This clone was recorded a few times. This sample also contains other DNA sequences that code for the same CDR3. V usage is TRBV6-5 and J usage is TRBJ1-1; D gene ambiguous. The CDR3 length is 14 residues. Trimming left V 2 bases short and J 0 bases short, with 7 bases between. CDR1 MNHEY and CDR2 SVGAGI come from the germline V gene. DNA for the CDR3: TGTGCCAGCAGTTACGCCCGATTGAACACTGAAGCTTTCTTT. Encoded protein: CASSYARLNTEAFF.

The J gene is TRBJ1-2, the V gene TRBV28, with D tentatively TRBD1 (5 bases). This CDR3 has 17 amino acids. Trimming took off 5 bases at V and 6 bases at J, with 25 bases between the two ends. Looked up from germline, CDR1 is MDHEN and CDR2 is SYDVKM. This CDR3 reads CASSAGGSGRVIDGYTF. As DNA, the CDR3 is TGTGCCAGCAGTGCCGGGGGTTCGGGCAGGGTTATTGATGGCTACACCTTC.

The V call is TRBV5-1, the J call TRBJ2-3, with D hard to call. From germline, CDR1 is SGHRS and CDR2 YFSETQ. This CDR3 comprises 14 residues. The V end lost 7 bases, the J end lost 0 bases, and 12 bases lay between the germline ends. The CDR3 loop is CASRPEASTDTQYF. In nucleotides, the CDR3 is TGCGCCAGCCGACCTGAAGCTAGCACAGATACGCAGTATTTT.

A word on this clone: The same CDR3 arises from other DNA sequences in this sample as well. The genes are TRBV5-1 and TRBJ2-7; D perhaps matches TRBD2 (6 bases). The CDR3 loop spans 15 amino acids. Trimming shortened V by 0 bases and J by 1 base, and 11 bases separated the two germline ends. Germline assignment: CDR1 SGHRS and CDR2 YFSETQ. CDR3 DNA: TGCGCCAGCAGCTTGGAGGCGGGACCGTCCTACGAGCAGTACTTC. Its protein product is CASSLEAGPSYEQYF.

Here the CDR3 DNA reads TGTGCCAGCAGCCCTCCCATCGGGACAGAGGCGTTCTATAATTCACCCCTCCACTTT. It codes for CASSPPIGTEAFYNSPLHF. The rearrangement links TRBV7-2 to TRBJ1-6; TRBD1 matches at 7 bases. Germline V gene sequence: CDR1 SGHTA, CDR2 FQGNSA. The CDR3 is 19 residues long. V lost 5 bases to trimming and J lost 3 bases; unmatched junction nucleotides: 16.

The genes are TRBV9 and TRBJ1-4; no clear D gene. CDR3 size: 16 residues. The germline V and J ends were trimmed by 3 bases and 0 bases, with 12 bases remaining between them. Germline CDR1 SGDLS, CDR2 YYNGEE. This chain's CDR3 is CASSGGIGATNEKLFF. DNA for the CDR3: TGTGCCAGCAGCGGGGGAATCGGTGCAACTAATGAAAAACTGTTTTTT.

The chain is built from TRBV6-4 and TRBJ1-6; TRBD1 matches at 7 bases. V trimming: 0 bases; J trimming: 6 bases; junction bases outside the gene matches: 2. The CDR3 runs to 15 residues. Looked up from germline, CDR1 is MRHNA and CDR2 is SNTAGT. The CDR3 nucleotides are TGTGCCAGCAGTGACTCGGGACAGCCTAATTCACCCCTCCACTTT. Its translation is CASSDSGQPNSPLHF.

This clone was seen a few times. The same CDR3 is also encoded by other DNA sequences in this sample. This chain joins TRBV6-5 and TRBJ1-5, with D possibly TRBD1 on 6 matching bases. Germline V CDR1 and CDR2: MNHEY, SVGAGI. Trimming pared 6 bases from V and 0 bases from J, leaving 9 bases between. This CDR3 comprises 14 residues. The CDR3 loop reads CASSRTDSNQPQHF. For the CDR3, the DNA is TGTGCCAGCAGCCGGACAGATAGCAATCAGCCCCAGCATTTT.

The CDR3 bases are TGTGCCAGCAGAAAAGAAACCGGGGAGCTGTTTTTT. Protein product: CASRKETGELFF. The J gene is TRBJ2-2, the V gene TRBV6-6, with no clear D. Germline loops: CDR1 MNHNY, CDR2 SVGAGI (reference sequence). The CDR3 has 12 amino acids. Trimming pared 6 bases from V and 5 bases from J, leaving 7 bases between.

The chain joins TRBV2 to TRBJ2-7; 7 bases line up with TRBD1. There are 13 residues in the CDR3. J gave up 6 bases and V 8 bases, and 10 bases lay outside the gene matches. The germline gives CDR1 SNHLY, CDR2 FYNNEI. The CDR3 protein is CASRISGGGEQYF. The CDR3 bases are TGTGCCAGCCGAATTTCAGGGGGTGGCGAGCAGTACTTC. The whole variable domain, remainder taken from reference TRBV2 and TRBJ2-7, is EPEVTQTPSHQVTQMGQEVILRCVPISNHLYFYWYRQILGQKVEFLVSFYNNEISEKSEIFDDQFSVERPDGSNFTLKIRSTKLEDSAMYFCASRISGGGEQYFGPGTRLTVT.

V gene TRBV2 combines with J gene TRBJ2-5, with TRBD1 matching 7 bases. This CDR3 contains 15 residues. CDR1 is SNHLY and CDR2 is FYNNEI in the germline V gene. Trimming took 4 bases from V and 5 from J; bases not matched to a gene: 10. The CDR3: CASSGRQGRHETQYF. The CDR3 DNA is TGTGCCAGCAGTGGCCGACAGGGACGGCACGAGACCCAGTACTTC.

This chain connects TRBV27 to TRBJ2-2; perhaps TRBD1 as D (6 bases). Trimming left V 6 bases short and J 9 bases short, with 14 bases between. This CDR3 has 13 residues. CDR1 and CDR2 from the germline V gene are MNHEY and SMNVEV (reference sequence). The CDR3 is CASRTGMARELFF. CDR3 in DNA: TGTGCCAGCAGAACAGGGATGGCCCGGGAGCTGTTTTTT.

The V gene is TRBV9, the J gene TRBJ1-1; D is possibly TRBD1 (5 bases). Germline V lookup: CDR1 SGDLS, CDR2 YYNGEE. Trimming removed 6 bases from V and 4 bases from J, with 16 bases in between. The CDR3 extends over 14 amino acids. CDR3 in DNA: TGTGCCAGCACCGCCGGGACCGGGCCCACTGAAGCTTTCTTT. Its protein product is CASTAGTGPTEAFF.

In regard to this clone: Sequence at one end of the junction differs from germline and may be a read error. The sample carries other DNA sequences with the same CDR3. CDR3 loop: CASSLSAGPTYEQYF. The CDR3 bases are TGTGCCAGCAGCTTATCTGCGGGGCCGACCTACGAGCAGTACTTC. The rearrangement links TRBV27 to TRBJ2-7; TRBD2 is a possible D gene (6 bases). Germline V lookup: CDR1 MNHEY, CDR2 SMNVEV (reference sequence). The CDR3 covers 15 residues.